This T cell receptor beta chain comes out of a study of T cell clonality in common variable immunodeficiency. Study-level findings and limits: In common variable immunodeficiency, TCR beta chains reportedly carried fewer deletions and N-nucleotide insertions. CVID subjects shared fewer TCRbeta clones than healthy controls did.

Each donor provided roughly 5 to 8 ml of heparinized whole blood. This clone was seen only a few times. No antigen is known for it. With the read ending 3 residues before the CDR3 end, the germline J gene is used to fill in that end. The CDR3 covers 17 residues. Germline-derived CDR1 and CDR2 are SGHRS and YFSETQ. With 0 bases removed from V and 0 bases from J, the gap between germline ends came to 15 bases. Control and CVID samples contributed equal amounts of genomic DNA. TCRdb keeps only in-frame clones here, not all; method: immunoSEQ multiplex PCR. In total the sample includes around 40,000 clones, none of them seen once.

The rearrangement uses TRBV5-1 and TRBJ1-2; a weak D match, TRBD1 (6 bases). Sample: peripheral blood mononuclear cells. The clonotype comes from a person between 18 and 70 years old in good health. The part of the CDR3 DNA that was read is TGCGCCAGCAGCTTGGGAGGGGGAGCCTCAGCTAACTATGGC. Translating it yields CASSLGGGASANYG. The whole CDR3 sequence is CASSLGGGASANYGYTF.